This TCR beta chain was recovered during a study of tumor-infiltrating lymphocytes in primary liver carcinoma. The study's findings and limits: Only about 7.5-24% of top clones were detected in all five tumor regions. Blood trailed tumors significantly in top-250-clone fraction (p = 0.039).

The study co-extracted DNA and RNA from about 21-30 mg of unsorted bulk tissue. CDR1 is SQVTM and CDR2 is ANQGSEA in the germline V gene. CDR3 size: 16 residues. TCR beta cDNA was reverse-transcribed from roughly 0.45 ug of total RNA. The reaction used a constant-region primer and ProtoScript II reverse transcriptase. Library construction for TCR beta comprised three nested multiplex PCR rounds performed with slightly modified ARM-PCR. Rounds one and two of PCR, each of around 11 cycles, were primed with TRBV1-TRBV30 forward primers and a C-beta reverse primer. Using its own MiXCR run on the multiplex PCR reads, TCRdb lists one record per CDR3 protein. The sample has under 45,000 distinct CDR3 sequences; approximately 73% are singletons. For this clonotype: The antigen is undetermined.

The sample consisted of liver tumor tissue from sampling region 4. As for subset: tumor region T4, right-lateral pole. V is TRBV29-1 and J is TRBJ2-1, with a tentative D call TRBD1 (5 bases). The sequence was collected from a man aged 40-55 years with primary liver carcinoma and hepatitis B virus infection. As DNA, the CDR3 is TGCAGGGTTCAAAGACCTACTGGGGTAACAGGCAATGAGCAGTTCTTC. Translation gives CRVQRPTGVTGNEQFF.